The 21 T cell receptor beta chains given below trace back to one sample, sequenced in a study of T cell responses to AZD1222 COVID-19 vaccine. Measured with immunoSEQ multiplex PCR; TCRdb has only the in-frame clones, and not every one. This table holds 90,000 to 130,000 clones, 80% to 95% found once. This sample comprised peripheral blood, obtained 28 days after the second AZD1222 dose. These receptors originate from an adult who received the AZD1222 COVID-19 vaccine.

The gene calls are TRBV7-8 and TRBJ1-2, with 7 bases aligning to TRBD1. The V segment lost 5 bases and the J segment 3 bases; nucleotides outside the gene matches: 9. There are 15 residues in the CDR3. Germline CDR1 is SGHVS and CDR2 is FQNEAQ. CDR3 in DNA: TGTGCCAGCAGCAAAGACAGGGCCGGGGACTATGGCTACACCTTC. It codes for CASSKDRAGDYGYTF. The full variable domain, rest sourced from reference TRBV7-8 and TRBJ1-2, is GAGVSQSPRYKVAKRGQDVALRCDPISGHVSLFWYQQALGQGPEFLTYFQNEAQLDKSGLPSDRFFAERPEGSVSTLKIQRTQQEDSAVYLCASSKDRAGDYGYTFGSGTRLTVV.

The genes are TRBV5-8 and TRBJ1-2; 7 bases map to TRBD1. The CDR3 covers 15 residues. With V trimmed by 0 bases and J by 2 bases, 4 bases remained unmatched. The germline V gene has CDR1 SGHTS and CDR2 YDEGEE. The CDR3 protein is CASSLDTGQNYGYTF. As DNA, the CDR3 is TGTGCCAGCAGCTTGGACACGGGACAGAACTATGGCTACACCTTC. Combining the CDR3 with reference TRBV5-8 and TRBJ1-2 gives the whole variable domain EAGVTQSPTHLIKTRGQQATLRCSPISGHTSVYWYQQALGLGLQFLLWYDEGEERNRGNFPPRFSGRQFPNYSSELNVNALELEDSALYLCASSLDTGQNYGYTFGSGTRLTVV.

The gene calls are TRBV6-1 and TRBJ1-2; D call uncertain. V lost 2 bases and J 4 bases, leaving 17 bases between the germline ends. The CDR3 covers 16 residues. Germline V gene data show CDR1 as MNHNS and CDR2 as SASEGT. This CDR3 is CASSERNIRPSYGYTF. In DNA form, the CDR3 reads TGTGCCAGCAGTGAAAGGAATATAAGGCCAAGCTATGGCTACACCTTC.

The rearrangement uses TRBV24-1 and TRBJ2-1, with 8 bases matching TRBD1. After removal of 6 bases from V and 6 bases from J, the junction contained 15 bases not matched to a gene. This CDR3 contains 17 residues. Germline-derived CDR1 and CDR2 are KGHDR and SFDVKD. The DNA for the CDR3 is TGTGCCACCAGTCGAGCACCTAACAGGGGGATGTTCAATGAGCAGTTCTTC. Protein sequence: CATSRAPNRGMFNEQFF.

The V and J genes are TRBV18 and TRBJ2-5; D gene ambiguous. V lost 2 bases and J lost 2, with 9 bases in between. Germline V gene data show CDR1 as KGHSH and CDR2 as LQKENI. The CDR3 is 14 residues long. DNA of the CDR3: TGTGCCAGCTCACCAATCACGGCGCAAGAGACCCAGTACTTC. Protein product: CASSPITAQETQYF.

This chain links TRBV6-5 with TRBJ1-4, with 8 positions matching TRBD1. The V gene's germline CDR1 is MNHEY and CDR2 SVGAGI. Trimming at V came to 6 bases and at J to 5 bases, leaving 8 bases not matched to a gene. This CDR3 is 15 amino acids long. The CDR3 sequence is CASRAGTGSNEKLFF. The CDR3 bases are TGTGCCAGCAGGGCAGGGACAGGTTCGAATGAAAAACTGTTTTTT.

The chain is built from TRBV11-2 and TRBJ2-2; D gene unclear. Trimming removed 5 bases from V and 7 bases from J, with 11 bases in between. CDR1 is SGHAT and CDR2 is FQNNGV in the germline V gene. The CDR3 is made up of 13 amino acids. For the CDR3, the DNA is TGTGCCAGCAGCCGCCTAGGAATCGGGGAGCTGTTTTTT. Protein product: CASSRLGIGELFF.

V gene TRBV19 combines with J gene TRBJ1-4; D gene ambiguous. Germline V CDR1 and CDR2: LNHDA, SQIVND (reference sequence). Trimming took off 5 bases at V and 5 bases at J, with 12 bases between the two ends. The CDR3 consists of 14 residues. CDR3 protein: CASSLLVLNEKLFF. CDR3 coding DNA: TGTGCCAGTAGTTTACTGGTCCTCAATGAAAAACTGTTTTTT. Full variable domain (rest looked up from reference TRBV19 and TRBJ1-4): DGGITQSPKYLFRKEGQNVTLSCEQNLNHDAMYWYRQDPGQGLRLIYYSQIVNDFQKGDIAEGYSVSREKKESFPLTVTSAQKNPTAFYLCASSLLVLNEKLFFGSGTQLSVL.

V is TRBV27 and J is TRBJ2-5, with D possibly matching TRBD1 (5 bases). The CDR3 runs to 14 residues. CDR1 is MNHEY and CDR2 is SMNVEV in the germline V gene (reference sequence). The V and J ends lost 8 bases and 5 bases respectively, with 18 bases between them. The CDR3 DNA reads as TGTGCCAGCCGTACAGGCTCACCACGGGAGACCCAGTACTTC. It translates to CASRTGSPRETQYF.

The sample holds a few counts of this clone. The chain carries TRBV24-1 and TRBJ1-2; possible D gene TRBD1, 5 bases. V lost 4 bases to trimming and J lost 8 bases, with 13 bases between them. The CDR3 has 13 amino acids. CDR1 is KGHDR, CDR2 SFDVKD, per germline. In DNA, the CDR3 is TGTGCCACCAGTGAGGGACGCTGGGTGGGCTACACCTTC. Amino acid sequence: CATSEGRWVGYTF.

The V call is TRBV7-2, the J call TRBJ2-5, with 8 bases that match TRBD1. This CDR3 spans 15 amino acids. With 4 bases clipped from V and 2 bases from J, the junction kept 6 bases outside the gene matches. Germline V CDR1 and CDR2: SGHTA, FQGNSA. CDR3 sequence (DNA): TGTGCCAGCAGCTGGGCCGGGACAGGACAAGAGACCCAGTACTTC. The encoded protein is CASSWAGTGQETQYF.

This chain links TRBV28 with TRBJ1-6, with D maybe TRBD1 (5 bases). V was clipped by 6 bases and J by 7 bases, with 16 bases between them. Looked up from germline, CDR1 is MDHEN and CDR2 is SYDVKM. This CDR3 is 15 amino acids long. The chain's CDR3 is CASSLTGPRNSPLHF. The CDR3 nucleotides read TGTGCCAGCAGCCTTACAGGCCCGCGAAATTCACCCCTCCACTTT.

J is TRBJ2-1 and V is TRBV4-3; the D is unclear. Germline V gene sequence: CDR1 LGHNA, CDR2 YSLEER. V was shortened by 4 bases and J by 3 bases, with 13 bases between the two germline ends. The CDR3 is made up of 15 amino acids. CDR3 in amino acids: CASSRERSGYNEQFF. The CDR3 DNA reads TGCGCCAGCAGCCGGGAAAGATCCGGCTACAATGAGCAGTTCTTC.

This clone showed up just once. This chain joins TRBV4-1 and TRBJ2-2; perhaps TRBD2 as D (6 bases). This CDR3 contains 18 residues. Germline loops: CDR1 MGHRA, CDR2 YSYEKL. V gave up 5 bases and J gave up 0 bases, with 19 bases separating them. CDR3 protein: CASSSVEGPPSNTGELFF. The CDR3 DNA reads TGCGCCAGCAGCAGCGTGGAGGGGCCCCCCTCGAACACCGGGGAGCTGTTTTTT.

The chain recombines TRBV5-4 with TRBJ2-1; 16 bases are a match to TRBD2. The V gene end was trimmed by 4 bases and the J gene end by 7 bases; junction bases not matched to a gene: 2. CDR3 length: 15 amino acids. Germline V gene data show CDR1 as SGHNT and CDR2 as YYREEE (reference sequence). The CDR3 nucleotides read TGTGCCAGCAGCCGGGGACTAGCGGGGGGGAATGAGCAGTTCTTC. This codes for CASSRGLAGGNEQFF.

The chain links TRBV29-1 to TRBJ1-4; perhaps TRBD1 as D (5 bases). This CDR3 contains 16 residues. V gave up 7 bases and J gave up 3 bases, with 21 bases separating them. Germline V gene lookup returns CDR1 SQVTM and CDR2 ANQGSEA. The CDR3 sequence: CSALSGSMGANEKLFF. CDR3 bases: TGCAGCGCCCTCTCCGGGAGCATGGGGGCTAATGAAAAACTGTTTTTT.

The table lists this clone with a count of one. The chain is built from TRBV6-4 and TRBJ2-2; 10 bases match TRBD1. Germline CDR1 reads MRHNA; CDR2 reads SNTAGT. Germline trimming cut 6 bases from V and 9 bases from J; bases unmatched to any gene: 7. There are 14 residues in the CDR3. In DNA, the CDR3 is TGTGCCAGCAGCTCCGGGACAGGGGAACGGGAGCTGTTTTTT. It is translated as CASSSGTGERELFF.

The chain recombines TRBV2 with TRBJ2-2, with TRBD1 matching over 8 bases. Unmatched junction bases numbered 8, after V lost 6 bases and J lost 5 bases. This CDR3 is built from 15 residues. Germline V gives CDR1 SNHLY, CDR2 FYNNEI. The CDR3 coding sequence is TGTGCCAGCAGAGGAGGACAGGGTGGAACCGGGGAGCTGTTTTTT. Amino acids: CASRGGQGGTGELFF.

There are a few counts of this clone. J is TRBJ1-4 and V is TRBV5-1; D gene uncertain. CDR3 length: 13 amino acids. The germline gives CDR1 SGHRS, CDR2 YFSETQ. Trimming stripped 3 bases from V and 6 bases from J, with 9 bases between. The chain's CDR3 is CASSSSNDEKLFF. For the CDR3, the DNA is TGCGCCAGCAGCTCCAGCAATGATGAAAAACTGTTTTTT.

CDR3 loop: CASSKGQPYSYNEQFF. CDR3 sequence (DNA): TGTGCCAGCAGTAAGGGACAGCCCTACTCCTACAATGAGCAGTTCTTC. This sequence joins TRBV25-1 and TRBJ2-1; 7 bases match TRBD1. Germline CDR1 and CDR2: MGHDK and SYGVNS. Trimming cost V 5 bases and J 0 bases; bases outside gene matches: 7. There are 16 residues in the CDR3.

CDR3 in amino acids: CSAEGAGGYTF. In DNA, the CDR3 is TGCAGTGCCGAAGGGGCGGGAGGCTACACCTTC. V usage is TRBV20-1 and J usage is TRBJ1-2; TRBD1 is a possible D gene (5 bases). V was shortened by 6 bases and J by 8 bases, with 13 bases between the two germline ends. Germline-derived CDR1 and CDR2 are DFQATT and SNEGSKA (reference sequence). The CDR3 extends over 11 amino acids.